Below, one T cell receptor beta chain is given with its context. This CDR3 is 16 amino acids long. The germline CDR1 and CDR2 sequences are MDHEN and SYDVKM. Unmatched junction bases numbered 12, after V lost 6 bases and J lost 2 bases. In the study's own analysis: Nucleated cell number was recorded as an estimate derived from reference gene primer amplification. TCRdb's copy holds only in-frame clones and misses some; the assay was immunoSEQ multiplex PCR. The DNA gave D and trimming, while V, J and clone size come from that table. Of over 250,000 clones listed, about 90% are singletons. This sample was taken from a study of blood T cell repertoires in COVID-19. At the level of the study: Samples came from the United States, Italy and Spain, spanning acute and convalescent COVID-19.

The source material was PBMCs or T cells enriched from blood (not recorded which). The gene calls are TRBV28 and TRBJ1-1; TRBD1 matches at 7 bases. The receptor's source is a woman aged 25-40 years who had recovered from COVID-19. The CDR3 sequence: CASRLTGWNTNTEAFF. The DNA of the CDR3 is TGTGCCAGCAGGTTGACAGGGTGGAATACAAACACTGAAGCTTTCTTT.